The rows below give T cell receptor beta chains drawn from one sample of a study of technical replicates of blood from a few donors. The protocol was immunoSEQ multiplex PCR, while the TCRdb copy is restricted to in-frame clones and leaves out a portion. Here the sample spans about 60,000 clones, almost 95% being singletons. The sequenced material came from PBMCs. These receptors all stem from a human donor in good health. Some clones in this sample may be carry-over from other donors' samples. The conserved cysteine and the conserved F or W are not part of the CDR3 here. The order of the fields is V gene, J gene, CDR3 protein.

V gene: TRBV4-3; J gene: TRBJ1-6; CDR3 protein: ASSQAPRNSPLH
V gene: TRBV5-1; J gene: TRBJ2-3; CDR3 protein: ASRQRGSITDTQY
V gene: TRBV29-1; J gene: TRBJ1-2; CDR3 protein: SVATGNYGYT
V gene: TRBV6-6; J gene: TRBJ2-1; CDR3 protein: ASSRGTSGGNEQF
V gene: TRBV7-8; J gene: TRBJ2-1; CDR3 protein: ASSAGQFNEQF
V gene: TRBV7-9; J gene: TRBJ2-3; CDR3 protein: ASSLIRLAGGLTDTQY
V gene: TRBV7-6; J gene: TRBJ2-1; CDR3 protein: ASSYSFSYNEQF
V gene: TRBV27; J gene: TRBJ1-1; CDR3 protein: ASSSYGTANTEAF
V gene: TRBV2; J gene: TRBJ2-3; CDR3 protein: ASRLAGGRDTQY
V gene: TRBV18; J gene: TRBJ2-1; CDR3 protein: ASSPPTSGRTDEQF
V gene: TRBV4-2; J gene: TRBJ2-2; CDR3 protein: ASSQAGTGGFGELF
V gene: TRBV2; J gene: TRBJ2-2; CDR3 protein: ASSKRQNTGELF
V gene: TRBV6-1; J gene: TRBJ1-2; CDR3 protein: ASSSLGTGSYGYT
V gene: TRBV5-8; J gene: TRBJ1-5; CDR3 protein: ASSWGTGGDQPQH